These T cell receptor beta chains were read from a single sample in a study of CD8 T cells in ankylosing spondylitis. TCRdb passed the 5' RACE reads through MiXCR, listing each CDR3 protein once. Of fewer than 550,000 distinct CDR3 sequences in the sample, about 5% are singletons; the top ten hold approximately 4%. The sequenced sample consisted of blood, either unsorted or a sorted T cell fraction (not recorded which). These receptors were collected from a male donor with ankylosing spondylitis. Both conserved end residues are part of each CDR3. D genes are given only for firm matches. Clone sizes are given selectively: once, few, many, or a class where the clone is expanded.

d_gene,v_gene,abundance,j_gene,CDR3nt,CDR3aa
.,TRBV20-1,many,TRBJ2-5,TGCAGTGCTAGAGAAAGTGGGTCGTTTACGGAGACCCAGTACTTC,CSARESGSFTETQYF
.,TRBV28,few,TRBJ2-1,TGTGCCAGCAGCGGAAACCCGGTCTACAATGAGCAGTTCTTC,CASSGNPVYNEQFF
TRBD2,TRBV12-3/TRBV12-4,few,TRBJ2-5,TGTGCCAGCAGTCGCCTTACTAGCGGGAGGGCCGGGGAGACCCAGTACTTC,CASSRLTSGRAGETQYF
TRBD1,TRBV4-2,many,TRBJ2-1,TGTGCCAGCAGCCACGCCCGGGGACAGGACAATGAGCAGTTCTTC,CASSHARGQDNEQFF
.,TRBV7-8,many,TRBJ1-5,TGTGCCAGCAGCTTATGGAAGAATCAGCCCCAGCATTTT,CASSLWKNQPQHF
TRBD2,TRBV29-1,many,TRBJ2-5,TGCAGCGTCGGGAGACTAGCGGAGACCCAGTACTTC,CSVGRLAETQYF
TRBD1,TRBV20-1,many,TRBJ1-5,TGCAGTGCTAGTATACAGGGGGGGAATCAGCCCCAGCATTTT,CSASIQGGNQPQHF
.,TRBV7-2,few,TRBJ1-2,TGTGCCAGCAGCTTAGATGTATTTTTGGGTGGCTACACCTTC,CASSLDVFLGGYTF
.,TRBV24-1,many,TRBJ2-5,TGTGCCACCAGGGGGCCGTACCAAGAGACCCAGTACTTC,CATRGPYQETQYF
.,TRBV7-2,many,TRBJ2-7,TGTGCCAGCAGCTTACCCAACGTTAGATTCTACGAGCAGTACTTC,CASSLPNVRFYEQYF
.,TRBV12-3/TRBV12-4,many,TRBJ2-7,TGTGCCAGCAGTTCGGACGGACGATCCTACGAGCAGTACTTC,CASSSDGRSYEQYF
TRBD1,TRBV28,.,TRBJ2-1,TGTGCCAGCAGTCGACAGGGCGGGTGGATTGAGCAGTTCTTC,CASSRQGGWIEQFF
.,TRBV20-1,many,TRBJ1-5,TGCAGTGCTAGCCGGACAGTTTATAGCAATCAGCCCCAGCATTTT,CSASRTVYSNQPQHF
.,TRBV5-1,many,TRBJ2-7,TGCGCCAGCAGCTTGGCGGGGGCCAGCGAGCAGTACTTC,CASSLAGASEQYF
.,TRBV25-1,.,TRBJ2-6,TGTGCCAGCAGTGAGGTCCCCGGGACCCGCTCTGGGGCCAACGTCCTGACTTTC,CASSEVPGTRSGANVLTF
.,TRBV24-1,many,TRBJ1-1,TGTGCCACCAGTGATGGGGATTCCCTGAACACTGAAGCTTTCTTT,CATSDGDSLNTEAFF
.,TRBV5-6,.,TRBJ1-2,TGTGCCAGCAGCTTGGTTTCCGATGGCTACACCTTC,CASSLVSDGYTF
TRBD2,TRBV9,.,TRBJ2-1,TGTGCCAGCAGCGTAGAAGGACTAGCGACTAATGAGCAGTTCTTC,CASSVEGLATNEQFF
TRBD1,TRBV11-1,many,TRBJ2-5,TGTGCCAGCAGCGCCCCGGGACAGAAAGAGACCCAGTACTTC,CASSAPGQKETQYF
TRBD1,TRBV12-3/TRBV12-4,.,TRBJ2-5,TGTGCCAGCAGTCCAGGACAGGGGGCTCGTGAGACCCAGTACTTC,CASSPGQGARETQYF
TRBD2,TRBV14,many,TRBJ2-5,TGTGCCAGCAGCCACTCCCCGGGGGGGGGTCAAGAGACCCAGTACTTC,CASSHSPGGGQETQYF
.,TRBV7-9,many,TRBJ2-3,TGTGCCAGCAGCTTAGAGGCAGATACGCAGTATTTT,CASSLEADTQYF